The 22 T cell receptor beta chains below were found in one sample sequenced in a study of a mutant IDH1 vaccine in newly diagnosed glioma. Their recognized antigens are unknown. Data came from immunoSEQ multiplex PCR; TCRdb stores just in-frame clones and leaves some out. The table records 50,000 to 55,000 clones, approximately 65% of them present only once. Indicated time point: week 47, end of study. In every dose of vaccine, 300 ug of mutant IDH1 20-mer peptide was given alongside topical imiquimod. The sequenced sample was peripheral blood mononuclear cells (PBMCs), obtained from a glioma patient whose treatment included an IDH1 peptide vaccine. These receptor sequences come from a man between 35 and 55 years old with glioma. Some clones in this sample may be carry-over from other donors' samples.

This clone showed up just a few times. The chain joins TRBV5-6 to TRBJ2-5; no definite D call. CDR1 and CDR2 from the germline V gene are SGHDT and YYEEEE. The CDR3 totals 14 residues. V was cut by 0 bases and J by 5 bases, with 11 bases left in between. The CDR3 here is CASSLGIAGETQYF. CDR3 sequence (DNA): TGTGCCAGCAGCTTGGGGATCGCCGGGGAGACCCAGTACTTC.

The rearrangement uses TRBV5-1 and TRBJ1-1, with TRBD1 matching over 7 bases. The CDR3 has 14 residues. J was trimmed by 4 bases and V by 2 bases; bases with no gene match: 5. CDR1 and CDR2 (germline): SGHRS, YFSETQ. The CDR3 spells CASSFTGVGTEAFF. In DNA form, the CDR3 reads TGCGCCAGCAGCTTTACAGGGGTGGGCACTGAAGCTTTCTTT.

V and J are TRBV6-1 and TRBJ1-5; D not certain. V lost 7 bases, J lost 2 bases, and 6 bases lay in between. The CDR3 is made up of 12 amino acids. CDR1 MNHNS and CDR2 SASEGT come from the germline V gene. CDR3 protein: CASNRGNQPQHF. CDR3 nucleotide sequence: TGTGCCAGCAACCGTGGCAATCAGCCCCAGCATTTT.

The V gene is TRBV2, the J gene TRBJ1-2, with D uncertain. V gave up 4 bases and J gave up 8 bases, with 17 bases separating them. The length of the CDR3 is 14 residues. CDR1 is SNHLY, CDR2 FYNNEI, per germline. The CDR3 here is CASSGEGQAAGYTF. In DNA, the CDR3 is TGTGCCAGCAGTGGCGAGGGTCAGGCGGCGGGCTACACCTTC.

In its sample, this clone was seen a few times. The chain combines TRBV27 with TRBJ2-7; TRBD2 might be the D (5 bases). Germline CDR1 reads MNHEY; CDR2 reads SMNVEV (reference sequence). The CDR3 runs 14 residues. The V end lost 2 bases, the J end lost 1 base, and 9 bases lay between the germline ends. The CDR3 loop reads CASSLVPGSYEQYF. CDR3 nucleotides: TGTGCCAGCAGTTTAGTCCCGGGGTCCTACGAGCAGTACTTC.

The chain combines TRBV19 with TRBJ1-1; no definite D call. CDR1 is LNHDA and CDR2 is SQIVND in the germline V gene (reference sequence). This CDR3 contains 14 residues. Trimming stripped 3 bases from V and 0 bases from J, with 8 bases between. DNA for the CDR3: TGTGCCAGTAGTATCGGCAGCCTGAACACTGAAGCTTTCTTT. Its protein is CASSIGSLNTEAFF.

The CDR3 region is CASSLGAGVSYNEQFF. CDR3 bases: TGTGCCAGCAGCTTAGGAGCGGGAGTCTCCTACAATGAGCAGTTCTTC. This rearrangement joins TRBV7-2 to TRBJ2-1; 8 positions agree with TRBD2. Germline V gene lookup returns CDR1 SGHTA and CDR2 FQGNSA. V trimming: 1 base; J trimming: 0 bases; junction bases outside the gene matches: 2. CDR3 length: 16 amino acids.

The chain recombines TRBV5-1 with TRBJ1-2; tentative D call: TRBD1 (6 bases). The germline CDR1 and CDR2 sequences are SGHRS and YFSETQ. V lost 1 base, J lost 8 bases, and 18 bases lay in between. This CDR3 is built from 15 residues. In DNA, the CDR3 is TGCGCCAGCAGCTTGAGGAGGGGGACGTCGAGAGGCTACACCTTC. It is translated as CASSLRRGTSRGYTF.

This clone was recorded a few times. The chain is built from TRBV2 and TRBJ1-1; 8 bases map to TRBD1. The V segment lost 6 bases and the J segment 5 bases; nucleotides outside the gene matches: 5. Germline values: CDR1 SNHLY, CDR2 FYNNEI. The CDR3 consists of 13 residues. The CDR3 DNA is TGTGCCAGCAGCGGGACAGGAGTGACTGAAGCTTTCTTT. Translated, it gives CASSGTGVTEAFF.

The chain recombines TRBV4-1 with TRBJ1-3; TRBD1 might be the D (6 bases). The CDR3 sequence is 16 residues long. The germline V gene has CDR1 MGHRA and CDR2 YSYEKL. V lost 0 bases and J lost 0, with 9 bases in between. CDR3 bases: TGCGCCAGCAGCCAAGAGCCAGGGGTCTCTGGAAACACCATATATTTT. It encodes CASSQEPGVSGNTIYF.

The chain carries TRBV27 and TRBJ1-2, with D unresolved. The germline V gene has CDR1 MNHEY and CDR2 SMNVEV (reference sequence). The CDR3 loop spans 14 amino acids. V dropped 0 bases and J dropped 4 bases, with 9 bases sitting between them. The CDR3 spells CASSLSLTSYGYTF. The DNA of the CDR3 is TGTGCCAGCAGTTTATCCCTCACCAGCTATGGCTACACCTTC.

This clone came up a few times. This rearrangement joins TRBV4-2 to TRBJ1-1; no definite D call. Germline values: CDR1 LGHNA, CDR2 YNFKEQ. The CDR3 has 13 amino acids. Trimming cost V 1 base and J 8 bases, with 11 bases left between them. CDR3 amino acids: CASSQVNKREAFF. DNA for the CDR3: TGTGCCAGCAGCCAAGTTAACAAACGAGAAGCTTTCTTT.

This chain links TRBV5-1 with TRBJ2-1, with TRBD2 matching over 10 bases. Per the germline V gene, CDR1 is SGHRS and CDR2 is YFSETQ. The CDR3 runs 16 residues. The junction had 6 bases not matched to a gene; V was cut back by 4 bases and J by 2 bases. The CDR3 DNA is TGCGCCAGCAGCGGTGGAGCGGGGGGGCCCTACAATGAGCAGTTCTTC. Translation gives CASSGGAGGPYNEQFF.

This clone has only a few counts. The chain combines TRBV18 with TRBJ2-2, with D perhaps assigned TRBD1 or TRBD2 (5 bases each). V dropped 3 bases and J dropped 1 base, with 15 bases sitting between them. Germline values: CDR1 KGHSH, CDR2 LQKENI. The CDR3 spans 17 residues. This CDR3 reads CASSPKSGTKNTGELFF. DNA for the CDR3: TGTGCCAGCTCACCGAAATCCGGGACGAAGAACACCGGGGAGCTGTTTTTT. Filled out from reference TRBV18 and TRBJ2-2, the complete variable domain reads NAGVMQNPRHLVRRRGQEARLRCSPMKGHSHVYWYRQLPEEGLKFMVYLQKENIIDESGMPKERFSAEFPKEGPSILRIQQVVRGDSAAYFCASSPKSGTKNTGELFFGEGSRLTVL.

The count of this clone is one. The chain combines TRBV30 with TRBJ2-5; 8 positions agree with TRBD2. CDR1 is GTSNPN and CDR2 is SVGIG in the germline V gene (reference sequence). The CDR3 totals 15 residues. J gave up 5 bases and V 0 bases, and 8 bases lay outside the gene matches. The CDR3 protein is CAWSVGAGARETQYF. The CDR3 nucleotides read TGTGCCTGGAGTGTTGGAGCGGGGGCCAGGGAGACCCAGTACTTC.

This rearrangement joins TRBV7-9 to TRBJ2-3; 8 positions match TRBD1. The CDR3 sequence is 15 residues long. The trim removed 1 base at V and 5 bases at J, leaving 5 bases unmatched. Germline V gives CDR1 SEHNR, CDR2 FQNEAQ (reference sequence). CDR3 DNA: TGTGCCAGCAGCTTAGGACAGGGGATCCAAGATACGCAGTATTTT. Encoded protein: CASSLGQGIQDTQYF.

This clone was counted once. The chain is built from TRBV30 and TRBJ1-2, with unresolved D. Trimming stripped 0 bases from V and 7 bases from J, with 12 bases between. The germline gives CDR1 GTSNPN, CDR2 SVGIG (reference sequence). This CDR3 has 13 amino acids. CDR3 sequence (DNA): TGTGCCTGGAGTGTAAAAGGAACGGGTGGCTACACCTTC. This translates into CAWSVKGTGGYTF.

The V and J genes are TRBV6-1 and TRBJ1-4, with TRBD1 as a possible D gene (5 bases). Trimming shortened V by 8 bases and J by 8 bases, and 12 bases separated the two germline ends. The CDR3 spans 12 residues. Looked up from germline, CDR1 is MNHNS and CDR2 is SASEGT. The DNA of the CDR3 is TGTGCCAGCCTCGGACACGTCGAAAAACTGTTTTTT. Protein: CASLGHVEKLFF.

The CDR3, as DNA: TGTGCCAGCAGTGTTCGTCCGACAGCCTCGGGTGGCTACACCTTC. Translated: CASSVRPTASGGYTF. The chain employs TRBV6-1 and TRBJ1-2; D is perhaps TRBD1 (5 bases). This CDR3 region has 15 residues. V lost 4 bases, J lost 7 bases, and 19 bases lay in between. Germline CDR1 and CDR2: MNHNS and SASEGT.

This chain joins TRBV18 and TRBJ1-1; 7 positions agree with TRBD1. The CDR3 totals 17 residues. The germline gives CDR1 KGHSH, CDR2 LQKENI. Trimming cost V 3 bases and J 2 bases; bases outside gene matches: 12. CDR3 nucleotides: TGTGCCAGCTCACCTCTAGCCGCAGGGGGGTTTAACACTGAAGCTTTCTTT. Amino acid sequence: CASSPLAAGGFNTEAFF.

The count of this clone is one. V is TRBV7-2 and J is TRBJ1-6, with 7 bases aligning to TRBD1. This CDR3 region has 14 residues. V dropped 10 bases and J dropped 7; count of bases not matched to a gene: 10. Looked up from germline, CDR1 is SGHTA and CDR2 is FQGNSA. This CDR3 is CAITTGTVNSPLHF. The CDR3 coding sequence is TGTGCCATTACAACCGGGACAGTCAATTCACCCCTCCACTTT. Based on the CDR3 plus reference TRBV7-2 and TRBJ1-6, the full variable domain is GAGVSQSPSNKVTEKGKDVELRCDPISGHTALYWYRQSLGQGLEFLIYFQGNSAPDKSGLPSDRFSAERTGGSVSTLTIQRTQQEDSAVYLCAITTGTVNSPLHFGNGTRLTVT.

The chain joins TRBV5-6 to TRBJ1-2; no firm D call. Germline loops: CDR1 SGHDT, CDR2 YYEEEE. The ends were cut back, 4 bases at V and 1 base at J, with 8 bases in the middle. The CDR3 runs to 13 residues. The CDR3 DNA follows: TGTGCCAGCAGCAGGACTGGTAACTATGGCTACACCTTC. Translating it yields CASSRTGNYGYTF.